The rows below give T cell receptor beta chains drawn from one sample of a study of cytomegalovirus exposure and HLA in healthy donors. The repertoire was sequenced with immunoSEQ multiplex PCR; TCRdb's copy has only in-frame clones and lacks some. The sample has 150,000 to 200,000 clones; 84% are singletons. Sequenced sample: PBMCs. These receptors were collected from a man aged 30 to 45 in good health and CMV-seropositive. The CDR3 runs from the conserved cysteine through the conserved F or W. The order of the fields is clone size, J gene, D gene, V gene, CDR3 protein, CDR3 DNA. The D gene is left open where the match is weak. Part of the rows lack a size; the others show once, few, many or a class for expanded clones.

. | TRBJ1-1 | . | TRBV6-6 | CASSVAFLDYEAFF | TGTGCCAGCAGCGTAGCTTTCTTGGACTATGAAGCTTTCTTT
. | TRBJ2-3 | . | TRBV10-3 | CAISDRWASSTDTQYF | TGTGCCATCAGTGACAGATGGGCCTCTAGCACAGATACGCAGTATTTT
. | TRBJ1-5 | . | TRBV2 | CASSGEQNSNQPQHF | TGTGCCAGCAGTGGAGAACAGAATAGCAATCAGCCCCAGCATTTT
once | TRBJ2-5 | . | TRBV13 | CASSLQGRETQYF | TGTGCCAGCAGCTTGCAGGGAAGGGAGACCCAGTACTTC
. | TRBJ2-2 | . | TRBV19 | CATEKGPSDLTGELFF | TGTGCCACCGAAAAAGGCCCTAGCGACCTCACCGGGGAGCTGTTTTTT
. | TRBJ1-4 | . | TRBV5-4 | CASRPQGATNEKLFF | TGTGCCAGCAGACCGCAGGGTGCAACTAATGAAAAACTGTTTTTT
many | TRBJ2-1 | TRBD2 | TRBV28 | CASSLLAGVSIEQFF | TGTGCCAGCAGTTTACTAGCGGGAGTGAGCATTGAGCAGTTCTTC
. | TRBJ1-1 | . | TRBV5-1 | CASRDNRVAFF | TGCGCCAGCAGAGATAACAGGGTTGCTTTCTTT
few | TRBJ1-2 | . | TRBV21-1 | CASSTAGPCGGYTF | TGTGCCAGCAGCACCGCAGGGCCCTGTGGGGGCTACACCTTC
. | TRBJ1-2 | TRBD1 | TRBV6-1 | CASSGTGDIRGYTF | TGTGCCAGCAGTGGGACAGGGGATATTCGTGGCTACACCTTC
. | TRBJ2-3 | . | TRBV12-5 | CASSLTPPLRWTDTQYF | TGTGCTAGCTCACTGACTCCACCCCTAAGGTGGACAGATACGCAGTATTTT
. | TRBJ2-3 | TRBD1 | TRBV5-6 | CASSWTGGSGDTQYF | TGTGCCAGCAGCTGGACAGGGGGCTCCGGAGATACGCAGTATTTT
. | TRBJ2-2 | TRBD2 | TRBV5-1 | CASSLGGRTGELFF | TGCGCCAGCAGCTTGGGCGGGAGGACCGGGGAGCTGTTTTTT
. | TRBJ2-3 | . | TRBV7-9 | CASLDPQVYTQYF | TGTGCCAGCCTCGACCCCCAGGTTTATACGCAGTATTTT
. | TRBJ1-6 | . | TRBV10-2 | CASDTLRAGSPLHF | TGCGCCAGCGATACCCTCAGGGCTGGTTCACCCCTCCACTTT
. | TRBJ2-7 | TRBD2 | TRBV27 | CASSFREALYYEQYF | TGTGCCAGCAGTTTCCGGGAGGCCCTATACTACGAGCAGTACTTC
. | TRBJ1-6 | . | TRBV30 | CACSQGTYNSPLHF | TGTGCCTGCTCCCAGGGCACCTATAATTCACCCCTCCACTTT
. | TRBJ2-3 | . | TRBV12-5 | CASGLPGGTDTQYF | TGTGCTAGTGGTCTCCCAGGGGGCACAGATACGCAGTATTTT
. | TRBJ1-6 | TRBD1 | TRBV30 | CAWSGGDRQSLHF | TGTGCCTGGAGTGGGGGGGACAGACAATCCCTCCACTTT
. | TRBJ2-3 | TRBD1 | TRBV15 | CATSRGLITDTQYF | TGTGCCACCTCCAGGGGGCTAATCACAGATACGCAGTATTTT
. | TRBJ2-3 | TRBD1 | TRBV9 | CASSPLGTGGADTQYF | TGTGCCAGCAGCCCCCTTGGGACAGGGGGAGCAGATACGCAGTATTTT
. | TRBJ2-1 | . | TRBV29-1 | CSVEVNVYNEQFF | TGCAGCGTTGAAGTAAATGTTTACAATGAGCAGTTCTTC
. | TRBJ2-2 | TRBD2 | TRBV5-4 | CASSLAGGPGTGELFF | TGTGCCAGCAGCTTGGCGGGAGGGCCTGGAACCGGGGAGCTGTTTTTT
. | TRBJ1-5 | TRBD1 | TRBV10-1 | CASRQGGGQPQHF | TGCGCCAGCAGACAGGGGGGTGGCCAGCCCCAGCATTTT
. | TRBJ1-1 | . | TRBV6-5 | CASSYEDNLNTEAFF | TGTGCCAGCAGTTACGAAGACAATTTGAACACTGAAGCTTTCTTT
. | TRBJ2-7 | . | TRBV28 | CASSYRAYEQYF | TGTGCCAGCAGCTACAGGGCCTACGAGCAGTACTTC
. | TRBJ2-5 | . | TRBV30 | CAWERYQETQYF | TGTGCCTGGGAGCGATACCAAGAGACCCAGTACTTC
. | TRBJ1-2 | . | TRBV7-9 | CASSMGGPYGYTF | TGTGCCAGCAGCATGGGGGGGCCCTATGGCTACACCTTC
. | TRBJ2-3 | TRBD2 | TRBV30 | CAWNRGGLEDTQYF | TGTGCCTGGAACCGGGGGGGGTTGGAAGATACGCAGTATTTT
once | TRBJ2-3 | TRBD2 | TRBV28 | CASSYEGLADTDTQYF | TGTGCCAGCAGTTATGAGGGACTAGCGGACACAGATACGCAGTATTTT
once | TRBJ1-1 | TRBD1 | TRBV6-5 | CAGSGGMNTEAFF | TGTGCCGGTTCAGGGGGAATGAACACTGAAGCTTTCTTT
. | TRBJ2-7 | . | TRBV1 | CTSSHAGGRCEQYF | TGCACCAGCAGCCACGCAGGAGGCCGCTGCGAGCAGTACTTC
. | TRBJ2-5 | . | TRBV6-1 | CASSAGGNRAGETQYF | TGTGCCAGCAGTGCCGGGGGGAACAGGGCGGGAGAGACCCAGTACTTC
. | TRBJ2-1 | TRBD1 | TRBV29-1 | CSVGETGMNEQFF | TGCAGCGTTGGGGAGACAGGGATGAATGAGCAGTTCTTC
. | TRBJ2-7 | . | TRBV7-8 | CASSLDVRPYEQYF | TGTGCCAGCAGCTTAGATGTCAGGCCCTACGAGCAGTACTTC
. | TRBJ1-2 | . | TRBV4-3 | CASSQDRDTHYGYTF | TGCGCCAGCAGCCAAGATCGGGACACCCACTATGGCTACACCTTC
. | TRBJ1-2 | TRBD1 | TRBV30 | CAWSPTGGDGYTF | TGTGCCTGGAGTCCGACAGGGGGAGATGGCTACACCTTC
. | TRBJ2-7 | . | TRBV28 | CASSPPGLPYEQYF | TGTGCCAGCAGTCCACCGGGACTTCCCTACGAGCAGTACTTC
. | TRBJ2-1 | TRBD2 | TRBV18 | CASSPVSGSRGEQFF | TGTGCCAGCTCACCCGTTAGCGGGAGTCGTGGTGAGCAGTTCTTC
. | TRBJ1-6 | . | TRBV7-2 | CASSFVTGGESPLHF | TGTGCCAGCAGCTTCGTGACAGGCGGCGAATCACCCCTCCACTTT
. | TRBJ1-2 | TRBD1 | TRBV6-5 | CASSYEQGAYGYTF | TGTGCCAGCAGTTACGAACAGGGGGCCTATGGCTACACCTTC
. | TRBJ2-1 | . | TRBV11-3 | CASSKRITGRGGDEQFF | TGTGCCAGCAGCAAGCGCATTACAGGGCGAGGTGGGGATGAGCAGTTCTTC
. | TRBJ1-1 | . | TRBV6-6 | CASSYYGGEAFF | TGTGCCAGCAGTTACTATGGAGGTGAAGCTTTCTTT
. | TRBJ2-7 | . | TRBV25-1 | CASSEIGEGVHEQYF | TGTGCCAGCAGTGAAATCGGTGAAGGGGTCCACGAGCAGTACTTC
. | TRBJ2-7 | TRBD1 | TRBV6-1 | CASSEEDGQGFYEQYF | TGTGCCAGCAGTGAAGAGGACGGACAGGGGTTCTACGAGCAGTACTTC
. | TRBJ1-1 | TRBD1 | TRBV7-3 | CASSLIGQGAAFF | TGTGCCAGCAGCTTAATCGGGCAGGGGGCAGCTTTCTTT
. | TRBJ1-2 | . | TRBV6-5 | CASSSQGPGGGYTF | TGTGCCAGCAGTTCACAGGGCCCGGGGGGAGGCTACACCTTC
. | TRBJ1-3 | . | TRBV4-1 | CASSQDALRGPNSGNTIYF | TGCGCCAGCAGCCAGGATGCCCTCAGGGGTCCCAACTCTGGAAACACCATATATTTT
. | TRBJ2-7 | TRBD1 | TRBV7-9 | CASSLDGTGWQYF | TGTGCCAGCAGCTTAGACGGGACAGGGTGGCAGTACTTC
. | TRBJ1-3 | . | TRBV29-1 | CSASLQFSGNTIYF | TGCAGCGCCTCTCTGCAGTTCTCTGGAAACACCATATATTTT
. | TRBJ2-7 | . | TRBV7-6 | CASTRTETSYEQYF | TGTGCCAGCACCAGGACAGAGACCTCCTACGAGCAGTACTTC
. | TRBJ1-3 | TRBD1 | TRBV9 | CASSLTGGADTIYF | TGTGCCAGCAGCCTTACAGGGGGCGCGGACACCATATATTTT
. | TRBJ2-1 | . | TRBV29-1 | CSVDGTPAYNEQFF | TGCAGCGTTGATGGGACTCCGGCCTACAATGAGCAGTTCTTC
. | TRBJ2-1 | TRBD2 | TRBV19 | CATHLAGAYNEQFF | TGTGCCACCCACCTAGCGGGAGCCTACAATGAGCAGTTCTTC
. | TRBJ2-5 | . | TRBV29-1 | CSVEAVPRQTQYF | TGCAGCGTTGAAGCGGTCCCCCGTCAGACCCAGTACTTC
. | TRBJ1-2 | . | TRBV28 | CASSLSSYYGYTF | TGTGCCAGCAGTTTGTCTAGTTACTATGGCTACACCTTC
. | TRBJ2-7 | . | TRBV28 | CASSLSFSYEQYF | TGTGCCAGCAGTTTATCCTTTTCCTACGAGCAGTACTTC